These 18 T cell receptor beta chains were sequenced from one sample in a study of T cells after somatic rescue of genetic block. The method was immunoSEQ multiplex PCR; TCRdb's version includes in-frame clones alone and lacks a portion of them. The sample includes several thousand clones, approximately 79% of them seen just once. The source material was peripheral blood mononuclear cells (PBMCs). These receptors were obtained from a boy aged 5-17 years.

The rearrangement links TRBV7-9 to TRBJ1-4; D is possibly TRBD1 (6 bases). The CDR3 has 16 residues. Trimming shortened V by 5 bases and J by 8 bases, and 21 bases separated the two germline ends. CDR1 is SEHNR, CDR2 FQNEAQ, per germline (reference sequence). The CDR3 region is CASSTEGTGMREKLFF. CDR3 DNA: TGTGCCAGCAGCACAGAAGGTACAGGGATGCGGGAAAAACTGTTTTTT.

The chain carries TRBV12-5 and TRBJ2-1; D gene ambiguous. The CDR3 sequence is 15 residues long. The V end was cut by 5 bases, the J end by 0 bases, with 11 bases between. Germline loops: CDR1 LGHNT, CDR2 FRNRAP. CDR3 loop: CASGTTIFSYNEQFF. Here the CDR3 DNA reads TGTGCTAGTGGTACTACCATCTTCTCCTACAATGAGCAGTTCTTC. Together with reference TRBV12-5 and TRBJ2-1, the CDR3 gives the full variable domain: DARVTQTPRHKVTEMGQEVTMRCQPILGHNTVFWYRQTMMQGLELLAYFRNRAPLDDSGMPKDRFSAEMPDATLATLKIQPSEPRDSAVYFCASGTTIFSYNEQFFGPGTRLTVL.

The chain links TRBV19 to TRBJ1-1; D uncertain. V was trimmed by 1 base and J by 0 bases, leaving 9 bases between them. CDR3 length: 15 amino acids. Germline V gene data show CDR1 as LNHDA and CDR2 as SQIVND (reference sequence). The CDR3 sequence: CASSIGGKMNTEAFF. The DNA of the CDR3 is TGTGCCAGTAGTATAGGAGGGAAGATGAACACTGAAGCTTTCTTT.

The chain employs TRBV9 and TRBJ2-7; tentative D call: TRBD2 (6 bases). CDR1 SGDLS and CDR2 YYNGEE come from the germline V gene. This CDR3 region has 14 residues. The V and J ends lost 3 bases and 5 bases respectively, with 15 bases between them. CDR3 DNA sequence: TGTGCCAGCAGCGCCCGCTGGGAGGCCCACGAGCAGTACTTC. Translating it yields CASSARWEAHEQYF.

This clone showed up just a few times. V and J are TRBV6-1 and TRBJ1-3; D call uncertain. From germline, CDR1 is MNHNS and CDR2 SASEGT. The V end was cut by 8 bases, the J end by 1 base, with 6 bases between. This CDR3 is 12 amino acids long. The CDR3 DNA is TGTGCCAGCTCGTTTTCTGGAAACACCATATATTTT. Translating it yields CASSFSGNTIYF.

The gene calls are TRBV19 and TRBJ2-3, with D perhaps TRBD1 (5 bases). From germline, CDR1 is LNHDA and CDR2 SQIVND (reference sequence). Trimming stripped 5 bases from V and 2 bases from J, with 8 bases between. There are 13 residues in the CDR3. This chain's CDR3 is CASSAGNTDTQYF. The CDR3, as DNA: TGTGCCAGTAGTGCAGGGAACACAGATACGCAGTATTTT.

The CDR3 loop reads CASSLQGGTLTDTQYF. DNA of the CDR3: TGTGCCAGCAGCTTACAGGGAGGGACACTCACAGATACGCAGTATTTT. The chain employs TRBV7-3 and TRBJ2-3, with D possibly matching TRBD2 (7 bases). V lost 2 bases to trimming and J lost 2 bases, with 14 bases between them. This CDR3 spans 16 amino acids. CDR1 is SGHTA, CDR2 FQGTGA, per germline.

The genes are TRBV19 and TRBJ1-2; D might be TRBD1 (5 bases). Germline V gene data show CDR1 as LNHDA and CDR2 as SQIVND (reference sequence). The CDR3 runs to 13 residues. With 5 bases removed from V and 2 bases from J, the gap between germline ends came to 9 bases. CDR3 region: CASSRGVNYGYTF. DNA for the CDR3: TGTGCCAGTAGTCGGGGGGTCAACTATGGCTACACCTTC.

CDR3 sequence (DNA): TGTGCCAGCAGTTTATCGAGGGCTCGGCTTAATCAGCCCCAGCATTTT. Residues: CASSLSRARLNQPQHF. The chain combines TRBV28 with TRBJ1-5; D not certain. Deletions cut 1 base from V and 4 bases from J, with 14 bases between. The CDR3 totals 16 residues. The V gene's germline CDR1 is MDHEN and CDR2 SYDVKM. The complete variable domain, with remaining parts taken from reference TRBV28 and TRBJ1-5, reads DVKVTQSSRYLVKRTGEKVFLECVQDMDHENMFWYRQDPGLGLRLIYFSYDVKMKEKGDIPEGYSVSREKKERFSLILESASTNQTSMYLCASSLSRARLNQPQHFGDGTRLSIL.

The chain joins TRBV7-9 to TRBJ2-7; D ambiguous. The CDR3 runs to 14 residues. Germline-derived CDR1 and CDR2 are SEHNR and FQNEAQ (reference sequence). Trimming left V 5 bases short and J 3 bases short, with 14 bases between. CDR3 protein: CASSVAVGDYEQYF. The DNA of the CDR3 is TGTGCCAGCAGCGTCGCGGTCGGCGACTACGAGCAGTACTTC.

The rearrangement uses TRBV6-5 and TRBJ1-2; weak D call: TRBD1 (5 bases). V gave up 6 bases and J gave up 4 bases, with 18 bases separating them. The CDR3 is 15 amino acids. Germline V gives CDR1 MNHEY, CDR2 SVGAGI. The CDR3 bases are TGTGCCAGCAGAGTCCGGGACGTACCAGGCTATGGCTACACCTTC. This gives the protein CASRVRDVPGYGYTF.

This chain joins TRBV25-1 and TRBJ1-2; a weak D match, TRBD1 (5 bases). The CDR3 loop spans 16 amino acids. Germline V CDR1 and CDR2: MGHDK, SYGVNS. Trimming took off 4 bases at V and 2 bases at J, with 17 bases between the two ends. CDR3 residues: CASSVSTGVLNYGYTF. The CDR3 bases are TGTGCCAGCAGTGTCTCCACAGGAGTCTTAAACTATGGCTACACCTTC.

The rearrangement uses TRBV11-3 and TRBJ2-1; tentative D call: TRBD2 (6 bases). Looked up from germline, CDR1 is SGHNT and CDR2 is YENEEA. The CDR3 is made up of 15 amino acids. Trimming took off 0 bases at V and 5 bases at J, with 11 bases between the two ends. The CDR3 region is CASSLEVAGNNEQFF. CDR3 nucleotides: TGTGCCAGCAGCTTAGAGGTCGCGGGAAACAATGAGCAGTTCTTC.

Only a few counts were recorded for this clone. V gene TRBV13 combines with J gene TRBJ1-4; D is perhaps TRBD1 (5 bases). The CDR3 spans 16 residues. Germline CDR1 is PRHDT and CDR2 is FYEKMQ (reference sequence). V was shortened by 0 bases and J by 4 bases, with 12 bases between the two germline ends. As DNA, the CDR3 is TGTGCCAGCAGCTTAGGTGGGACGGCAATTAATGAAAAACTGTTTTTT. Its translation: CASSLGGTAINEKLFF.

The rearrangement joins TRBV4-2 to TRBJ1-2, with D uncertain. The CDR3 is made up of 15 amino acids. Germline CDR1 reads LGHNA; CDR2 reads YNFKEQ. Trimming took off 0 bases at V and 5 bases at J, with 13 bases between the two ends. The CDR3 protein is CASSQDLRGGYGYTF. In nucleotides, the CDR3 is TGTGCCAGCAGCCAAGACTTACGGGGAGGGTATGGCTACACCTTC.

In its sample, this clone was seen once. The V gene is TRBV9, the J gene TRBJ2-1; D perhaps matches TRBD2 (6 bases). Germline V lookup: CDR1 SGDLS, CDR2 YYNGEE. The CDR3 length is 14 residues. V was cut by 3 bases and J by 4 bases, with 11 bases left in between. In nucleotides, the CDR3 is TGTGCCAGCAGCGAGGCGGGAACTTACAATGAGCAGTTCTTC. Encoded protein: CASSEAGTYNEQFF.

This clone is labeled as large. The chain carries TRBV11-2 and TRBJ2-7; TRBD2 might be the D (6 bases). Trimming removed 8 bases at V and 6 bases at J, with 11 bases between. This CDR3 contains 11 residues. Germline lookup yields CDR1 SGHAT and CDR2 FQNNGV. The CDR3: CASSKGGEQYF. Here the CDR3 DNA reads TGTGCCAGCTCTAAGGGAGGCGAGCAGTACTTC.

The chain combines TRBV5-5 with TRBJ2-7; 14 positions agree with TRBD2. Germline CDR1 reads SGHKS; CDR2 reads YYEKEE (reference sequence). The CDR3 is 15 residues long. The V segment lost 3 bases and the J segment 7 bases; nucleotides outside the gene matches: 6. CDR3 loop: CASSSTGTSGREQYF. The CDR3 DNA is TGTGCCAGCAGCTCCACCGGGACTAGCGGGAGAGAGCAGTACTTC.